A selection of T cell receptor beta chains follows, all from one sample in a study of spatial heterogeneity in lung cancer. TCRdb re-called the 5' RACE reads with MiXCR, one entry per CDR3 protein. This sample has tens of thousands of distinct CDR3 sequences, with 4.5% to 6% found just once. The material sequenced was PBMCs, taken at surgery. Every receptor here comes from a male donor with early-stage non-small cell lung cancer. Each CDR3 is given with its conserved first and last residue. Each record gives: CDR3 protein, CDR3 DNA, D gene, V gene, clone size, J gene. D genes are given only for firm matches. Size is stated for part of the rows, as once, few or many counts, or as a class when the clone is expanded.

cdr3_aa: CSARDYRLYYEQYF; cdr3_nt: TGCAGTGCTAGAGATTACAGACTATACTACGAGCAGTACTTC; d_call: .; v_call: TRBV20-1; clone_size: many; j_call: TRBJ2-7
cdr3_aa: CASSVPRARRLGNSPLHF; cdr3_nt: TGTGCCAGCAGCGTACCGAGAGCCCGTCGTTTAGGTAATTCACCCCTCCACTTT; d_call: .; v_call: TRBV9; clone_size: many; j_call: TRBJ1-6
cdr3_aa: CASSRGNTGELFF; cdr3_nt: TGTGCCAGCAGTCGGGGGAACACCGGGGAGCTGTTTTTT; d_call: .; v_call: TRBV12-3/TRBV12-4; clone_size: many; j_call: TRBJ2-2
cdr3_aa: CASSLLFGETQYF; cdr3_nt: TGTGCCAGCAGTTTATTGTTTGGGGAGACCCAGTACTTC; d_call: .; v_call: TRBV28; clone_size: many; j_call: TRBJ2-5
cdr3_aa: CASSSNTGQGTATNEKLFF; cdr3_nt: TGTGCCAGCAGCTCGAACACCGGACAGGGAACAGCAACTAATGAAAAACTGTTTTTT; d_call: TRBD1; v_call: TRBV7-2; clone_size: many; j_call: TRBJ1-4
cdr3_aa: CASSLDPGRETQYF; cdr3_nt: TGCGCCAGCAGCTTGGATCCAGGGCGGGAGACCCAGTACTTC; d_call: .; v_call: TRBV5-1; clone_size: many; j_call: TRBJ2-5
cdr3_aa: CSVSGHLNTEAFF; cdr3_nt: TGCAGCGTTTCGGGACACCTGAACACTGAAGCTTTCTTT; d_call: .; v_call: TRBV29-1; clone_size: many; j_call: TRBJ1-1
cdr3_aa: CASSFRDRAGEQYF; cdr3_nt: TGTGCCAGCAGTTTCCGGGACAGGGCTGGTGAGCAGTACTTC; d_call: TRBD1; v_call: TRBV6-5; clone_size: many; j_call: TRBJ2-7
cdr3_aa: CASRRDSTDTQYF; cdr3_nt: TGTGCCAGCCGTAGGGATAGCACAGATACGCAGTATTTT; d_call: .; v_call: TRBV2; clone_size: many; j_call: TRBJ2-3
cdr3_aa: CSAIHRAQETQYF; cdr3_nt: TGCAGCGCCATCCACAGGGCTCAAGAGACCCAGTACTTC; d_call: .; v_call: TRBV29-1; clone_size: many; j_call: TRBJ2-5
cdr3_aa: CASRYGTGSTDTQYF; cdr3_nt: TGTGCCAGCAGGTACGGGACAGGGAGCACAGATACGCAGTATTTT; d_call: TRBD1; v_call: TRBV9; clone_size: .; j_call: TRBJ2-3
cdr3_aa: CASSVRYGLNTEAFF; cdr3_nt: TGTGCCAGCAGCGTACGTTACGGTTTGAACACTGAAGCTTTCTTT; d_call: .; v_call: TRBV9; clone_size: many; j_call: TRBJ1-1
cdr3_aa: CASSLARGGTDTQYF; cdr3_nt: TGCGCCAGCAGCTTGGCCCGCGGGGGCACAGATACGCAGTATTTT; d_call: .; v_call: TRBV5-1; clone_size: many; j_call: TRBJ2-3
cdr3_aa: CSARDRKREAPTDTQYF; cdr3_nt: TGCAGTGCTAGAGATCGAAAGCGGGAAGCCCCGACAGATACGCAGTATTTT; d_call: TRBD2; v_call: TRBV20-1; clone_size: many; j_call: TRBJ2-3
cdr3_aa: CASSTGPYGYTF; cdr3_nt: TGTGCCAGTAGTACGGGACCATATGGCTACACCTTC; d_call: .; v_call: TRBV19; clone_size: many; j_call: TRBJ1-2
cdr3_aa: CASSVGTNNEQFF; cdr3_nt: TGTGCCAGCAGTGTCGGGACTAACAATGAGCAGTTCTTC; d_call: TRBD2; v_call: TRBV27; clone_size: many; j_call: TRBJ2-1
cdr3_aa: CAISEGQSSYEQYF; cdr3_nt: TGTGCCATCAGTGAGGGACAGAGCTCCTACGAGCAGTACTTC; d_call: .; v_call: TRBV10-3; clone_size: many; j_call: TRBJ2-7
cdr3_aa: CASSLTDTPTETQYF; cdr3_nt: TGTGCCAGCAGCCTTACCGACACTCCGACAGAGACCCAGTACTTC; d_call: .; v_call: TRBV14; clone_size: few; j_call: TRBJ2-5
cdr3_aa: CATSRSRVGGYNEQFF; cdr3_nt: TGTGCCACCAGCAGATCCAGGGTAGGAGGCTACAATGAGCAGTTCTTC; d_call: .; v_call: TRBV15; clone_size: many; j_call: TRBJ2-1
cdr3_aa: CASSLGGLNRGHEQYF; cdr3_nt: TGTGCCAGCAGCCTGGGCGGCTTGAACAGGGGCCACGAGCAGTACTTC; d_call: TRBD1; v_call: TRBV27; clone_size: .; j_call: TRBJ2-7
cdr3_aa: CASSFSGTGSYEQYF; cdr3_nt: TGTGCCAGCAGCTTCTCCGGGACGGGATCCTACGAGCAGTACTTC; d_call: .; v_call: TRBV7-9; clone_size: .; j_call: TRBJ2-7
cdr3_aa: CASSYSPGMNTEAFF; cdr3_nt: TGTGCCAGCAGTTACTCCCCGGGCATGAACACTGAAGCTTTCTTT; d_call: .; v_call: TRBV6-2/TRBV6-3; clone_size: .; j_call: TRBJ1-1
cdr3_aa: CASSLAAQINYGYTF; cdr3_nt: TGTGCCAGCAGCTTGGCCGCGCAGATAAACTATGGCTACACCTTC; d_call: .; v_call: TRBV5-4; clone_size: few; j_call: TRBJ1-2
cdr3_aa: CASSLLAGGLDTQYF; cdr3_nt: TGTGCCAGCAGCTTGCTAGCGGGGGGGCTCGATACGCAGTATTTT; d_call: TRBD2; v_call: TRBV11-2; clone_size: .; j_call: TRBJ2-3
cdr3_aa: CAIRYSGTGNTGELFF; cdr3_nt: TGTGCCATCCGATATAGTGGGACAGGGAACACCGGGGAGCTGTTTTTT; d_call: TRBD1; v_call: TRBV10-3; clone_size: many; j_call: TRBJ2-2
cdr3_aa: CSAPRPTPPYEQYF; cdr3_nt: TGCAGTGCTCCTAGACCAACTCCACCCTACGAGCAGTACTTC; d_call: .; v_call: TRBV20-1; clone_size: many; j_call: TRBJ2-7
cdr3_aa: CASSLVSGGGYQETQYF; cdr3_nt: TGTGCCAGCAGCTTAGTGTCCGGAGGGGGCTACCAAGAGACCCAGTACTTC; d_call: .; v_call: TRBV7-2; clone_size: many; j_call: TRBJ2-5
cdr3_aa: CASSFRGPNSPLHF; cdr3_nt: TGTGCCAGCAGTTTTCGGGGGCCTAACTCACCCCTCCACTTT; d_call: .; v_call: TRBV12-3/TRBV12-4; clone_size: few; j_call: TRBJ1-6
cdr3_aa: CASSVAPVMGNSPLHF; cdr3_nt: TGTGCCAGCAGCGTAGCTCCGGTAATGGGGAATTCACCCCTCCACTTT; d_call: .; v_call: TRBV9; clone_size: .; j_call: TRBJ1-6
cdr3_aa: CASSPGRRDTQYF; cdr3_nt: TGTGCCAGCAGTCCGGGGCGGCGGGATACGCAGTATTTT; d_call: .; v_call: TRBV12-3/TRBV12-4; clone_size: many; j_call: TRBJ2-3
cdr3_aa: CASSSLDGNYGYTF; cdr3_nt: TGTGCCAGCAGCTCCCTTGACGGGAACTATGGCTACACCTTC; d_call: .; v_call: TRBV11-2; clone_size: many; j_call: TRBJ1-2
cdr3_aa: CATSETSGGNTGELFF; cdr3_nt: TGTGCCACCAGTGAAACTAGCGGGGGGAACACCGGGGAGCTGTTTTTT; d_call: TRBD2; v_call: TRBV24-1; clone_size: .; j_call: TRBJ2-2
cdr3_aa: CASSSGRSPLHF; cdr3_nt: TGTGCCAGCAGCTCAGGACGGTCACCCCTCCACTTT; d_call: .; v_call: TRBV11-3; clone_size: few; j_call: TRBJ1-6
cdr3_aa: CASSPGGDEAFF; cdr3_nt: TGTGCCAGCTCACCAGGGGGGGACGAAGCTTTCTTT; d_call: .; v_call: TRBV18; clone_size: few; j_call: TRBJ1-1
cdr3_aa: CASSLGGQWNTEAFF; cdr3_nt: TGTGCCAGCAGCTTAGGGGGACAGTGGAACACTGAAGCTTTCTTT; d_call: TRBD1; v_call: TRBV7-2; clone_size: many; j_call: TRBJ1-1
cdr3_aa: CASSLTTTGELFF; cdr3_nt: TGTGCCAGCAGCTTGACGACTACCGGGGAGCTGTTTTTT; d_call: .; v_call: TRBV5-5; clone_size: .; j_call: TRBJ2-2
cdr3_aa: CASSRGQGHDREKLFF; cdr3_nt: TGTGCCAGCAGTAGGGGGCAGGGGCACGATCGGGAAAAACTGTTTTTT; d_call: TRBD1; v_call: TRBV6-5; clone_size: many; j_call: TRBJ1-4
cdr3_aa: CASSEARQGANEKLFF; cdr3_nt: TGTGCCAGCAGTGAAGCGAGACAGGGGGCTAATGAAAAACTGTTTTTT; d_call: TRBD1; v_call: TRBV6-1; clone_size: .; j_call: TRBJ1-4
cdr3_aa: CASSLSTGSTDTQYF; cdr3_nt: TGTGCCAGCAGCCTATCGACAGGGAGCACAGATACGCAGTATTTT; d_call: TRBD1; v_call: TRBV7-8; clone_size: many; j_call: TRBJ2-3
cdr3_aa: CASSPGGNTIYF; cdr3_nt: TGTGCTAGCAGCCCAGGGGGAAACACCATATATTTT; d_call: .; v_call: TRBV7-7; clone_size: few; j_call: TRBJ1-3
cdr3_aa: CASTGAQGLSGNTIYF; cdr3_nt: TGTGCCAGCACCGGGGCCCAAGGCTTATCTGGAAACACCATATATTTT; d_call: .; v_call: TRBV28; clone_size: many; j_call: TRBJ1-3
cdr3_aa: CASREQGAYEQYF; cdr3_nt: TGCGCCAGCCGAGAGCAGGGGGCCTACGAGCAGTACTTC; d_call: TRBD1; v_call: TRBV5-1; clone_size: .; j_call: TRBJ2-7
cdr3_aa: CASRITGEKYF; cdr3_nt: TGTGCCAGCAGGATAACAGGGGAAAAGTACTTC; d_call: TRBD1; v_call: TRBV6-6; clone_size: many; j_call: TRBJ2-7
cdr3_aa: CASSSPDYSLTEAFF; cdr3_nt: TGTGCCAGCAGCTCCCCCGACTACTCCCTCACTGAAGCTTTCTTT; d_call: .; v_call: TRBV7-1; clone_size: few; j_call: TRBJ1-1
cdr3_aa: CASRARQGFNTEAFF; cdr3_nt: TGTGCCAGCAGAGCGCGACAGGGCTTCAACACTGAAGCTTTCTTT; d_call: TRBD1; v_call: TRBV6-2/TRBV6-3; clone_size: few; j_call: TRBJ1-1
cdr3_aa: CASSPGESYNSPLHF; cdr3_nt: TGTGCCAGCAGCCCAGGGGAATCCTATAATTCACCCCTCCACTTT; d_call: .; v_call: TRBV4-2; clone_size: many; j_call: TRBJ1-6
cdr3_aa: CASSAGTTNSPLHF; cdr3_nt: TGCGCCAGCAGCGCCGGGACCACTAATTCACCCCTCCACTTT; d_call: .; v_call: TRBV5-1; clone_size: .; j_call: TRBJ1-6
cdr3_aa: CSASGTGGYEQYF; cdr3_nt: TGCAGTGCTAGCGGGACAGGGGGCTACGAGCAGTACTTC; d_call: TRBD1; v_call: TRBV20-1; clone_size: once; j_call: TRBJ2-7
cdr3_aa: CASSTGTLRRETQYF; cdr3_nt: TGTGCCAGTAGTACCGGGACACTTCGACGAGAGACCCAGTACTTC; d_call: .; v_call: TRBV19; clone_size: .; j_call: TRBJ2-5
cdr3_aa: CSARGTSGGAHDTQYF; cdr3_nt: TGCAGTGCTAGAGGGACTAGCGGGGGGGCCCACGATACGCAGTATTTT; d_call: TRBD2; v_call: TRBV20-1; clone_size: many; j_call: TRBJ2-3
cdr3_aa: CASRGDRDDQPQHF; cdr3_nt: TGTGCCTCCAGAGGGGACAGGGACGATCAGCCCCAGCATTTT; d_call: TRBD1; v_call: TRBV15; clone_size: many; j_call: TRBJ1-5
cdr3_aa: CASRRVAGGSDTQYF; cdr3_nt: TGTGCCAGCAGGCGGGTCGCGGGGGGGTCAGATACGCAGTATTTT; d_call: TRBD2; v_call: TRBV11-2; clone_size: many; j_call: TRBJ2-3
cdr3_aa: CSARDPREFRSGANVLTF; cdr3_nt: TGCAGTGCTAGAGATCCGCGGGAGTTCAGGTCTGGGGCCAACGTCCTGACTTTC; d_call: TRBD2; v_call: TRBV20-1; clone_size: many; j_call: TRBJ2-6
cdr3_aa: CASSLSLTYDSGNTIYF; cdr3_nt: TGTGCCAGCTCACTCAGTCTGACCTATGACTCTGGAAACACCATATATTTT; d_call: .; v_call: TRBV18; clone_size: many; j_call: TRBJ1-3
cdr3_aa: CASSYSRGWADTQYF; cdr3_nt: TGCGCCAGCAGTTACTCCAGGGGTTGGGCAGATACGCAGTATTTT; d_call: .; v_call: TRBV5-1; clone_size: many; j_call: TRBJ2-3
cdr3_aa: CAISGTSGRGLDTQYF; cdr3_nt: TGTGCCATCAGTGGGACTAGCGGGAGAGGGTTGGATACGCAGTATTTT; d_call: TRBD2; v_call: TRBV10-3; clone_size: few; j_call: TRBJ2-3